These 28 T cell receptor beta chains share one sample of origin, sequenced in a study of T-cell memory formation after mild COVID-19. TCRdb redid the calling of the 5' RACE reads with MiXCR, one entry per CDR3 protein. In the table there are roughly 200,000 distinct CDR3 sequences, roughly 17% of which are singletons. The sample taken for sequencing was PBMCs or a T cell subset sorted from them (not recorded which). Receptors were obtained from an adult woman who had mild COVID-19 (a few samples of this study predate the infection). Cell type and time point are not known.

This chain connects TRBV3-1 to TRBJ2-7; 9 positions agree with TRBD2. V was clipped by 3 bases and J by 3 bases; unmatched bases: 6. Germline CDR1 is LGHDT and CDR2 is YNNKEL (reference sequence). The CDR3 contains 15 residues. The CDR3 here is CASSHGGRANYEQYF. The CDR3 nucleotides are TGTGCCAGCAGCCATGGCGGGAGGGCGAACTACGAGCAGTACTTC.

This chain joins TRBV12-3 or TRBV12-4 and TRBJ2-2; D unresolved. This CDR3 contains 13 residues. Trimming stripped 7 bases from V and 7 bases from J, with 13 bases between. The chain's CDR3 is CASTQSWGGELFF. The CDR3 nucleotides read TGTGCCAGCACCCAAAGCTGGGGCGGGGAGCTGTTTTTT.

The chain is built from TRBV12-3 or TRBV12-4 and TRBJ2-6; TRBD1 agrees at 7 bases. Trimming removed 7 bases from V and 0 bases from J; junction bases left unmatched: 12. The CDR3 extends over 18 amino acids. CDR3 amino acids: CASTGNKGGVSGANVLTF. CDR3 DNA sequence: TGTGCCAGCACGGGAAATAAAGGGGGCGTCTCTGGGGCCAACGTCCTGACTTTC.

This clonotype was recorded a few times. The V gene is TRBV27, the J gene TRBJ1-1; unclear D gene. The CDR3 is 16 residues long. From germline, CDR1 is MNHEY and CDR2 SMNVEV (reference sequence). Trimming pared 0 bases from V and 0 bases from J, leaving 11 bases between. Written as DNA, the CDR3 is TGTGCCAGCAGTTTATCGAGGTCAGGAGTGAACACTGAAGCTTTCTTT. Its protein is CASSLSRSGVNTEAFF.

The V and J genes are TRBV29-1 and TRBJ1-2, with D perhaps matching TRBD1 (6 bases). CDR1 and CDR2 from the germline V gene are SQVTM and ANQGSEA. The CDR3 has 12 amino acids. V lost 2 bases and J 10 bases, leaving 14 bases between the germline ends. CDR3 sequence: CSVEYPRTVYTF. CDR3 bases: TGCAGCGTTGAATATCCCCGGACAGTCTACACCTTC.

This chain joins TRBV5-1 and TRBJ1-6; D not resolved. With 0 bases removed from V and 7 bases from J, the gap between germline ends came to 20 bases. CDR3 size: 18 residues. Germline V gene sequence: CDR1 SGHRS, CDR2 YFSETQ. CDR3 nucleotide sequence: TGCGCCAGCAGCTTGGGTCCCGACCGGCAAGTTTGGAATTCACCCCTCCACTTT. Its protein is CASSLGPDRQVWNSPLHF.

There are a few counts of this clonotype. The rearrangement uses TRBV5-1 and TRBJ2-1; possible D gene TRBD1, 5 bases. Per the germline V gene, CDR1 is SGHRS and CDR2 is YFSETQ. The V end was cut by 0 bases, the J end by 0 bases, with 10 bases between. This CDR3 is built from 16 residues. CDR3 region: CASSLDRSFSYNEQFF. The CDR3 coding sequence is TGCGCCAGCAGCTTGGACAGGTCCTTCTCCTACAATGAGCAGTTCTTC.

The chain employs TRBV6-5 and TRBJ1-1, with TRBD1 matching over 9 bases. CDR1 and CDR2 from the germline V gene are MNHEY and SVGAGI. The CDR3 sequence is 16 residues long. J lost 7 bases, V lost 0 bases, and 9 bases had no gene match. This chain's CDR3 is CASSYSPPGQGFEAFF. The CDR3 bases are TGTGCCAGCAGTTACTCGCCACCGGGACAGGGTTTTGAAGCTTTCTTT.

This clonotype was counted a few times. DNA of the CDR3: TGTGCCAGCTCACCACCGACAAGGGTCGATGAGCAGTTCTTC. Translated, it gives CASSPPTRVDEQFF. The chain uses TRBV18 and TRBJ2-1, with D hard to call. With 0 bases removed from V and 8 bases from J, the gap between germline ends came to 11 bases. Germline CDR1 is KGHSH and CDR2 is LQKENI. The CDR3 loop spans 14 amino acids.

This clonotype has at least ten counts. The V gene is TRBV6-5, the J gene TRBJ1-2, with 7 bases aligning to TRBD1. V was pared by 6 bases and J by 3 bases, with 1 base of the junction left unmatched. Germline assignment: CDR1 MNHEY and CDR2 SVGAGI. The CDR3 totals 12 residues. The CDR3 loop reads CASRTGHYGYTF. In DNA form, the CDR3 reads TGTGCCAGCAGGACAGGGCACTATGGCTACACCTTC.

The chain is built from TRBV5-4 and TRBJ2-7; the D is unclear. The CDR3 runs to 13 residues. Germline CDR1 reads SGHNT; CDR2 reads YYREEE (reference sequence). Trimming cost V 0 bases and J 5 bases, with 9 bases left between them. CDR3 bases: TGTGCCAGCAGCTTGGTGCCCAGTAACGAGCAGTACTTC. Its translation: CASSLVPSNEQYF.

The rearrangement links TRBV18 to TRBJ2-7; 9 bases line up with TRBD2. Germline lookup yields CDR1 KGHSH and CDR2 LQKENI. The CDR3 runs 16 residues. V shed 2 bases and J 2 bases; nucleotides not matched to a gene: 7. The CDR3 region has the DNA TGTGCCAGCTCACCAGAGGTCAGCGGGGGGACCTACGAGCAGTACTTC. Amino acid sequence: CASSPEVSGGTYEQYF.

The chain combines TRBV6-5 with TRBJ1-3, with no clear D. Trimming left V 5 bases short and J 11 bases short, with 13 bases between. The CDR3 sequence is 12 residues long. Germline V gene data show CDR1 as MNHEY and CDR2 as SVGAGI. CDR3 in DNA: TGTGCCAGCAGTGCCCCGGCGGACGCCATATATTTT. It specifies CASSAPADAIYF.

The rearrangement joins TRBV7-2 to TRBJ2-2; the D gene is possibly TRBD1 (5 bases). Trimming pared 11 bases from V and 6 bases from J, leaving 19 bases between. Germline lookup yields CDR1 SGHTA and CDR2 FQGNSA. The CDR3 has 14 amino acids. This chain's CDR3 is CASRRGGNPGELFF. For the CDR3, the DNA is TGTGCCTCGCGTAGGGGCGGTAACCCCGGGGAGCTGTTTTTT.

The gene calls are TRBV7-9 and TRBJ2-1; D call uncertain. V lost 7 bases and J 0 bases, leaving 16 bases between the germline ends. The CDR3 totals 16 residues. The germline gives CDR1 SEHNR, CDR2 FQNEAQ (reference sequence). The CDR3 region has the DNA TGTGCCAGCATTTCGTCAAGGGTGAGCTCCTACAATGAGCAGTTCTTC. Protein: CASISSRVSSYNEQFF.

V gene TRBV15 combines with J gene TRBJ1-5; D ambiguous. Looked up from germline, CDR1 is LNHNV and CDR2 is YYDKDF (reference sequence). CDR3 length equals 13 residues. Trimming shortened V by 0 bases and J by 6 bases, and 6 bases separated the two germline ends. For the CDR3, the DNA is TGTGCCACCAGCAGAGATCTGCGTCAGCCCCAGCATTTT. This encodes CATSRDLRQPQHF.

This clonotype has more than one count but fewer than ten. The rearrangement uses TRBV5-1 and TRBJ2-3, with D maybe TRBD2 (6 bases). Trimming pared 3 bases from V and 3 bases from J, leaving 17 bases between. CDR3 length: 16 amino acids. Per the germline V gene, CDR1 is SGHRS and CDR2 is YFSETQ. CDR3: CASSWGTGLATDTQYF. The CDR3 DNA sequence: TGCGCCAGCAGCTGGGGGACTGGGCTAGCGACAGATACGCAGTATTTT.

The chain has TRBV6-1 and TRBJ1-1, with D uncertain. This CDR3 is built from 14 residues. CDR1 is MNHNS, CDR2 SASEGT, per germline. The V end lost 0 bases, the J end lost 0 bases, and 5 bases lay between the germline ends. The CDR3 is CASSEAAVNTEAFF. Here the CDR3 DNA reads TGTGCCAGCAGTGAAGCGGCGGTGAACACTGAAGCTTTCTTT.

There are a few counts of this clonotype. V and J are TRBV5-1 and TRBJ1-5, with 7 bases lining up with TRBD1. Per germline, CDR1 SGHRS and CDR2 YFSETQ. This CDR3 region has 14 residues. J gave up 8 bases and V 4 bases, and 9 bases lay outside the gene matches. The CDR3 sequence: CASSPTGSWEPQHF. DNA of the CDR3: TGCGCCAGCAGCCCGACAGGGTCATGGGAGCCCCAGCATTTT.

This clonotype was recorded a few times. The chain joins TRBV14 to TRBJ2-3; D uncertain. This CDR3 has 15 amino acids. Trimming took 1 base from V and 1 from J, leaving 9 bases between them. Germline CDR1 is SGHDN and CDR2 is FVKESK. CDR3 in amino acids: CASSQGAGGTDTQYF. The CDR3 coding sequence is TGTGCCAGCAGCCAAGGAGCAGGAGGCACAGATACGCAGTATTTT.

This clonotype was counted between two and nine times. The gene calls are TRBV29-1 and TRBJ2-1; 12 bases fit TRBD2. V lost 8 bases to trimming and J lost 4 bases; unmatched junction nucleotides: 9. From germline, CDR1 is SQVTM and CDR2 ANQGSEA. This CDR3 contains 15 residues. The CDR3 DNA reads TGCAGCTTCCGGACTAGCGGGGTACCTTACAATGAGCAGTTCTTC. Its protein product is CSFRTSGVPYNEQFF.

This chain joins TRBV29-1 and TRBJ1-2; D remains ambiguous. Trimming took 3 bases from V and 8 from J, leaving 7 bases between them. This CDR3 comprises 10 residues. The germline V gene encodes CDR1 SQVTM and CDR2 ANQGSEA. The CDR3 nucleotides read TGCAGCGTTGAGCGGGAAGGCTACACCTTC. Its translation: CSVEREGYTF.

The chain has TRBV2 and TRBJ2-1; 7 bases match TRBD1. Germline-derived CDR1 and CDR2 are SNHLY and FYNNEI. The CDR3 covers 16 residues. The junction had 13 bases not matched to a gene; V was cut back by 5 bases and J by 6 bases. CDR3 sequence reads: CASSRDSRVQFNEQFF. The CDR3 DNA follows: TGTGCCAGCAGTCGGGACAGCCGCGTACAATTCAATGAGCAGTTCTTC.

The chain links TRBV4-1 to TRBJ1-2; D not certain. There are 15 residues in the CDR3. Germline V CDR1 and CDR2: MGHRA, YSYEKL. The V end lost 1 base, the J end lost 6 bases, and 15 bases lay between the germline ends. In nucleotides, the CDR3 is TGCGCCAGCAGCCAAGGTTGGGTAGGGCTGGATGGCTACACCTTC. Its protein is CASSQGWVGLDGYTF.

This clonotype turned up a few times. The chain carries TRBV12-3 or TRBV12-4 and TRBJ2-2; 13 bases are a match to TRBD2. The trim removed 6 bases at V and 4 bases at J, leaving 11 bases unmatched. The length of the CDR3 is 18 residues. CDR3 in amino acids: CASSDTRTSGSRTGELFF. The CDR3 DNA reads as TGTGCCAGCAGCGACACCAGGACTAGCGGGAGTCGCACCGGGGAGCTGTTTTTT.

The J gene is TRBJ2-5, the V gene TRBV20-1; D gene uncertain. Trimming removed 2 bases from V and 4 bases from J, with 8 bases in between. Germline CDR1 is DFQATT and CDR2 is SNEGSKA (reference sequence). The CDR3 is 12 amino acids. In DNA, the CDR3 is TGCAGTGCTAGAACCCCCGGAGAGACCCAGTACTTC. Translated, it gives CSARTPGETQYF.

This clonotype was seen a few times. This chain links TRBV29-1 with TRBJ1-1, with D maybe TRBD1 (6 bases). Between the trimmed V and J ends, which lost 5 bases and 4 bases, there was a span of 14 bases. Germline V gene sequence: CDR1 SQVTM, CDR2 ANQGSEA. This CDR3 contains 13 residues. The CDR3 DNA is TGCAGCGTTAGGGGCAGGGGAATCACTGAAGCTTTCTTT. This gives the protein CSVRGRGITEAFF. The full variable domain, rest sourced from reference TRBV29-1 and TRBJ1-1, is SAVISQKPSRDICQRGTSLTIQCQVDSQVTMMFWYRQQPGQSLTLIATANQGSEATYESGFVIDKFPISRPNLTFSTLTVSNMSPEDSSIYLCSVRGRGITEAFFGQGTRLTVV.

Points on this clonotype: A much larger clone sits a single nucleotide away, making a read error possible. The chain couples TRBV7-9 to TRBJ2-7, with TRBD1 as a possible D gene (7 bases). This CDR3 is built from 13 residues. Trimming left V 5 bases short and J 3 bases short, with 11 bases between. Germline loops: CDR1 SEHNR, CDR2 FQNEAQ (reference sequence). The CDR3 reads CASSRGTVYEQYF. The CDR3 DNA follows: TGTGCCAGCAGCCGGGGGACAGTCTACGAGCAGTACTTC.